This T cell receptor beta chain was recovered during a study of chemoradiotherapy in HPV16-positive cancers. Data came from immunoSEQ multiplex PCR; TCRdb stores just in-frame clones and leaves some out. The table includes roughly 70,000 clones, 85% to 90% detected once. Samples were taken several times over chemoradiotherapy. Deletions cut 6 bases from V and 8 bases from J, with 13 bases between. Germline V gene lookup returns CDR1 LNHDA and CDR2 SQIVND (reference sequence). The CDR3 runs to 13 residues. The material was blood, obtained from a patient who underwent chemoradiotherapy. The V gene is TRBV19, the J gene TRBJ2-2; TRBD2 is a possible D gene (6 bases). The receptor was isolated from a human donor with HPV-associated anogenital cancer. The CDR3, as DNA: TGTGCCAGTAGCCCCGGGGCGGGAGGGGAGCTGTTTTTT. Amino acids: CASSPGAGGELFF.